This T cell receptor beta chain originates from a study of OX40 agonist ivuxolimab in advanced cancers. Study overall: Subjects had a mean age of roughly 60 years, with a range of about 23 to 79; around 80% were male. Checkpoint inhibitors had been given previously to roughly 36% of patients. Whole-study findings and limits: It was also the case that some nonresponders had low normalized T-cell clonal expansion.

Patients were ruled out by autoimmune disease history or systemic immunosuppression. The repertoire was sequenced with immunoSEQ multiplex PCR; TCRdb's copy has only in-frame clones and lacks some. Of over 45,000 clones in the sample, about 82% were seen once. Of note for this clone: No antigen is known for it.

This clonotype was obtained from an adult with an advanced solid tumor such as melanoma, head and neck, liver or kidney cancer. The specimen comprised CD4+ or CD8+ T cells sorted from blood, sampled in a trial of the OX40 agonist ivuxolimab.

CDR3 protein: CASSLGQGAREQYF. The DNA for the CDR3 is TGTGCCAGCAGCTTGGGGCAGGGGGCGCGGGAGCAGTACTTC. The chain combines TRBV5-4 with TRBJ2-7, with 8 bases fitting TRBD1. CDR1 and CDR2 from the germline V gene are SGHNT and YYREEE (reference sequence). The CDR3 runs 14 residues. Trimming at V came to 0 bases and at J to 7 bases, leaving 6 bases not matched to a gene.